One TCR beta chain is described in this entry. This specimen belongs to a study of radiation and T cells in renal cell carcinoma. The data were produced by immunoSEQ multiplex PCR, yet TCRdb's version contains in-frame clones alone and is incomplete. Of some 150,000 clones in the sample, roughly 85% were seen once. The CDR3 spans 17 residues. The germline V gene has CDR1 LGHNT and CDR2 FRNRAP. Trimming left V 1 base short and J 3 bases short, with 16 bases between. Time point specified: baseline pretreatment blood. Specified treatment: 15 Gy SBRT to primary tumor, nephrectomy 4 weeks later. The chain links TRBV12-5 to TRBJ2-4, with D unclear. This receptor was taken from a woman between 45 and 65 years old with renal cell carcinoma. The material sequenced was blood, taken from a patient whose treatment included radiotherapy and nephrectomy. The CDR3 loop reads CASGLGVDLRVKNIQYF. The CDR3 region has the DNA TGTGCTAGTGGTTTGGGTGTAGACCTTCGGGTCAAAAACATTCAGTACTTC.